This T cell receptor beta chain was profiled in a study of blood T cell repertoires in COVID-19. V dropped 4 bases and J dropped 3; count of bases not matched to a gene: 5. The germline V gene encodes CDR1 MDHEN and CDR2 SYDVKM. There are 14 residues in the CDR3. Profiling relied on immunoSEQ multiplex PCR, and the TCRdb table lists in-frame clones only, not all of them. The table includes about 46,000 clones, over 70% detected once. This clonotype originated in a human donor in a cohort sampled during active COVID-19. Material: peripheral blood. The chain employs TRBV28 and TRBJ2-7, with 8 bases aligning to TRBD2. As DNA, the CDR3 is TGTGCCAGCAGTTCGGGAGGGGTACTCTACGAGCAGTACTTC. This gives the protein CASSSGGVLYEQYF.